A selection of T cell receptor beta chains follows, all from one sample in a study of vaccination and CD4 T cells after COVID-19. No antigen has been identified for these receptors. TCRdb independently ran MiXCR on the PCR reads; one entry per CDR3 protein. The sample records approximately 14,000 distinct CDR3 sequences, approximately 30% being singletons. The sample comprised cultured CD4+ T cells from blood. The receptors come from a human donor with COVID-19. The CDR3 runs from the conserved cysteine through the conserved F or W. Each record gives: V gene, clone size, D gene, J gene, CDR3 protein, CDR3 DNA. D genes are given only for firm matches. The listing skips clone size in some rows; elsewhere it reads once, few, many or a size class.

v_call: TRBV19
clone_size: few
d_call: NA
j_call: TRBJ1-2
cdr3_aa: CAIRGGLIGYTF
cdr3_nt: TGTGCCATTAGAGGGGGGCTCATCGGCTACACCTTC

v_call: TRBV20-1
clone_size: few
d_call: NA
j_call: TRBJ2-3
cdr3_aa: CSARVVAADTQYF
cdr3_nt: TGCAGTGCTAGAGTGGTGGCGGCCGATACGCAGTATTTT

v_call: TRBV20-1
clone_size: NA
d_call: NA
j_call: TRBJ2-5
cdr3_aa: CSASQLASRNPQETQYF
cdr3_nt: TGCAGTGCTAGTCAACTCGCCTCTCGAAACCCCCAAGAGACCCAGTACTTC

v_call: TRBV6-1
clone_size: NA
d_call: NA
j_call: TRBJ1-5
cdr3_aa: CASSAMNQPQHF
cdr3_nt: TGTGCCAGCAGTGCGATGAATCAGCCCCAGCATTTT

v_call: TRBV7-6
clone_size: once
d_call: NA
j_call: TRBJ2-1
cdr3_aa: CASSSPGFEQFF
cdr3_nt: TGTGCCAGCAGCTCTCCGGGGTTTGAGCAGTTCTTC

v_call: TRBV12-3/TRBV12-4
clone_size: NA
d_call: TRBD1
j_call: TRBJ2-2
cdr3_aa: CASSQQQGAISGELFF
cdr3_nt: TGTGCCAGCAGTCAACAACAGGGGGCGATCTCCGGGGAGCTGTTTTTT

v_call: TRBV6-1
clone_size: few
d_call: TRBD1
j_call: TRBJ2-5
cdr3_aa: CASNTGGGETQYF
cdr3_nt: TGTGCCAGCAACACAGGGGGAGGAGAGACCCAGTACTTC

v_call: TRBV7-9
clone_size: NA
d_call: NA
j_call: TRBJ2-5
cdr3_aa: CASSEWGPRETQYF
cdr3_nt: TGTGCCAGCAGCGAGTGGGGGCCGAGGGAGACCCAGTACTTC

v_call: TRBV21-1
clone_size: NA
d_call: NA
j_call: TRBJ2-7
cdr3_aa: CASSKADPYEQYF
cdr3_nt: TGTGCCAGCAGCAAAGCGGACCCCTACGAGCAGTACTTC

v_call: TRBV29-1
clone_size: few
d_call: TRBD1
j_call: TRBJ1-2
cdr3_aa: CSVNRGQGGYTF
cdr3_nt: TGCAGCGTAAACAGGGGGCAAGGTGGCTACACCTTC

v_call: TRBV20-1
clone_size: NA
d_call: TRBD1
j_call: TRBJ1-6
cdr3_aa: CSPHDRVGPPLHF
cdr3_nt: TGCAGTCCTCACGACAGGGTCGGGCCACCCCTCCACTTT

v_call: TRBV14
clone_size: NA
d_call: NA
j_call: TRBJ1-5
cdr3_aa: CASRRLLTRPPQHF
cdr3_nt: TGTGCCAGCAGGAGGCTCCTGACCCGTCCTCCCCAGCATTTT

v_call: TRBV27
clone_size: NA
d_call: NA
j_call: TRBJ2-6
cdr3_aa: CASSNRGRSGANVLTF
cdr3_nt: TGTGCCAGCAGCAATCGAGGGAGGTCTGGGGCCAACGTCCTGACTTTC

v_call: TRBV30
clone_size: few
d_call: NA
j_call: TRBJ1-1
cdr3_aa: CASTRGGSQMNTEAFF
cdr3_nt: TGTGCCTCCACCCGTGGGGGGAGTCAGATGAACACTGAAGCTTTCTTT

v_call: TRBV5-1
clone_size: once
d_call: TRBD2
j_call: TRBJ2-3
cdr3_aa: CASSWTSGGATDTQYF
cdr3_nt: TGCGCCAGCAGCTGGACCAGCGGGGGGGCCACAGATACGCAGTATTTT